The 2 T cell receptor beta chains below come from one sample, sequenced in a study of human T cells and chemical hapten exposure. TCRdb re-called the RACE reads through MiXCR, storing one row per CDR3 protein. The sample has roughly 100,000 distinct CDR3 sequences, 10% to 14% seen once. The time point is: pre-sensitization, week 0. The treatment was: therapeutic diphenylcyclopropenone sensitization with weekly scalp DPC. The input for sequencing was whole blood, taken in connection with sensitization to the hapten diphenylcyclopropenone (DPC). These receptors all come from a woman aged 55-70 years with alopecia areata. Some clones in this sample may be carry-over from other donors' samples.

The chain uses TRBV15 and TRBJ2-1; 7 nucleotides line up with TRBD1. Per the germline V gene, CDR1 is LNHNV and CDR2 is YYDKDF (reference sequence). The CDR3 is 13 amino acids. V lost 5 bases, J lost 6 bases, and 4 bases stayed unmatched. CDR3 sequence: CATSVYRGNEQFF. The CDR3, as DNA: TGTGCCACCAGCGTATACAGGGGCAATGAGCAGTTCTTC.

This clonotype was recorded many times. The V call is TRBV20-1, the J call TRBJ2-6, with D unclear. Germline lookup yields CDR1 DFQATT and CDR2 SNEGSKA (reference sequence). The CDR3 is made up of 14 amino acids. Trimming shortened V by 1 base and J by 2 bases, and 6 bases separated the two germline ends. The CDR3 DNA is TGCAGTGCTAGAGTGGAAACTGGGGCCAACGTCCTGACTTTC. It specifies CSARVETGANVLTF.